The clone carrying this T cell receptor (beta chain) appeared once. Antigen unknown. The CDR3 is made up of 14 amino acids. The germline V and J ends were trimmed by 5 bases and 0 bases, with 9 bases remaining between them. Germline V lookup: CDR1 SNHLY, CDR2 FYNNEI. The sample belongs to a study of siplizumab effects on memory and regulatory T cells. Broader study findings: Roughly 75-95% of proliferating CD4+ or CD8+ clones defied assignment to a naive or memory phenotype. The naive T cell population seemed more diverse than memory cells and seemed a major contributor to the alloresponse.

Around 96,000 TCR templates underwent assay in each sample. Assay: immunoSEQ multiplex PCR; the TCRdb copy retains only in-frame clones and omits some. The sample holds some 100,000 clones, just over 90% seen once. Material: Tregs sorted from blood. V gene TRBV2 combines with J gene TRBJ2-3; D is uncertain. The sequence was collected from a human donor in good health. The chain's CDR3 is CASSRPTSTDTQYF. In DNA form, the CDR3 reads TGTGCCAGCAGTCGACCGACTAGCACAGATACGCAGTATTTT.